The 9 T cell receptor beta chains listed next were all sequenced from one sample in a study of cytomegalovirus exposure and HLA in healthy donors. Profiled with immunoSEQ multiplex PCR; TCRdb holds only in-frame clones, not every one. This sample has a few hundred thousand clones, with 87% found just once. The sample taken for sequencing was PBMCs. The receptor source for this set is a man between 18 and 29 years old in good health and CMV-seropositive.

The rearrangement joins TRBV30 to TRBJ1-4, with a weak D call TRBD1 (5 bases). Trimming cost V 6 bases and J 10 bases, with 21 bases left between them. The CDR3 length is 14 residues. CDR1 is GTSNPN and CDR2 is SVGIG in the germline V gene (reference sequence). The CDR3 DNA reads TGTGCCTGCCTAGGGGCTGCCGCAGATGGAAAACTGTTTTTT. This codes for CACLGAAADGKLFF.

This clone turned up a few times. This chain links TRBV7-9 with TRBJ2-3, with 12 bases identical to TRBD2. Losses at the gene ends were 5 bases for V and 6 bases for J; bases not matched to a gene: 6. Germline CDR1 and CDR2: SEHNR and FQNEAQ (reference sequence). CDR3 length equals 15 residues. The CDR3 loop reads CASSGRLAGVDTQYF. In DNA form, the CDR3 reads TGTGCCAGCAGCGGAAGACTAGCGGGAGTGGATACGCAGTATTTT. Full variable domain (remainder filled in from reference TRBV7-9 and TRBJ2-3): DTGVSQNPRHKITKRGQNVTFRCDPISEHNRLYWYRQTLGQGPEFLTYFQNEAQLEKSRLLSDRFSAERPKGSFSTLEIQRTEQGDSAMYLCASSGRLAGVDTQYFGPGTRLTVL.

This chain joins TRBV27 and TRBJ2-7; D call uncertain. Trimming cost V 2 bases and J 4 bases, with 9 bases left between them. Per germline, CDR1 MNHEY and CDR2 SMNVEV (reference sequence). CDR3 size: 13 residues. This CDR3 is CASSLGQLYEQYF. CDR3 sequence (DNA): TGTGCCAGCAGTTTAGGGCAGTTGTACGAGCAGTACTTC.

The chain joins TRBV6-1 to TRBJ2-7; D is possibly TRBD1 (5 bases). The length of the CDR3 is 14 residues. Germline values: CDR1 MNHNS, CDR2 SASEGT. The V end lost 2 bases, the J end lost 0 bases, and 8 bases lay between the germline ends. CDR3 in DNA: TGTGCCAGCAGTGAATGGCAGGGCTCCTACGAGCAGTACTTC. It is translated as CASSEWQGSYEQYF.

The chain carries TRBV19 and TRBJ1-1; D is perhaps TRBD1 (5 bases). Deletions cut 5 bases from V and 1 base from J, with 11 bases between. Germline V gene data show CDR1 as LNHDA and CDR2 as SQIVND (reference sequence). The CDR3 is 14 residues long. Written as DNA, the CDR3 is TGTGCCAGTAGTCCTATTGGGGCGAACACTGAAGCTTTCTTT. Encoded protein: CASSPIGANTEAFF.

This chain joins TRBV4-3 and TRBJ2-2; D not certain. Germline assignment: CDR1 LGHNA and CDR2 YSLEER. This CDR3 has 15 residues. The ends were cut back, 0 bases at V and 6 bases at J, with 11 bases in the middle. CDR3 loop: CASSQDRRASGELFF. In DNA, the CDR3 is TGCGCCAGCAGCCAAGATCGTAGAGCTTCCGGGGAGCTGTTTTTT.

V is TRBV6-1 and J is TRBJ1-2; no clear D gene. Germline lookup yields CDR1 MNHNS and CDR2 SASEGT. V was shortened by 7 bases and J by 4 bases, with 7 bases between the two germline ends. This CDR3 comprises 11 residues. The CDR3 loop is CASNQVYGYTF. DNA of the CDR3: TGTGCCAGCAACCAGGTCTATGGCTACACCTTC.

This chain links TRBV5-1 with TRBJ1-4; D is undetermined. The CDR3 totals 13 residues. Between the trimmed V and J ends, which lost 4 bases and 8 bases, there was a span of 12 bases. Germline CDR1 and CDR2: SGHRS and YFSETQ. CDR3 in amino acids: CASSPRDTEKLFF. The CDR3 DNA is TGCGCCAGCAGCCCCCGAGACACCGAAAAACTGTTTTTT.

This chain's CDR3 is CASSITGTGYTEAFF. CDR3 nucleotides: TGTGCCAGCAGTATCACCGGGACAGGGTATACTGAAGCTTTCTTT. V and J are TRBV25-1 and TRBJ1-1, with 9 nucleotides matching TRBD1. The CDR3 is 15 amino acids. The trim removed 5 bases at V and 5 bases at J, leaving 9 bases unmatched. Looked up from germline, CDR1 is MGHDK and CDR2 is SYGVNS.